The rows below give T cell receptor beta chains drawn from one sample of a study of blood T cell repertoires in COVID-19. Here immunoSEQ multiplex PCR was the method, and the copy in TCRdb shows in-frame clones only, minus some. The data show some 150,000 clones, with about 87% seen just once and around 1.5% held by the top ten. The sample taken for sequencing was peripheral blood. The origin of the receptors is a woman aged 50 to 60 with acute or convalescent COVID-19. CDR3s include the opening cysteine and the closing phenylalanine or tryptophan. Each record gives: D gene, J gene, V gene, CDR3 protein, CDR3 DNA. D genes are given only for firm matches.

d_gene: TRBD1
j_gene: TRBJ1-1
v_gene: TRBV24-1
CDR3aa: CATSENTGAPEAFF
CDR3nt: TGTGCCACCAGTGAAAATACAGGGGCTCCTGAAGCTTTCTTT

d_gene: -
j_gene: TRBJ1-2
v_gene: TRBV18
CDR3aa: CASSPQGEGYTF
CDR3nt: TGTGCCAGCTCACCACAGGGGGAAGGCTACACCTTC

d_gene: TRBD1
j_gene: TRBJ1-6
v_gene: TRBV6-2/TRBV6-3
CDR3aa: CASSRTGENSPLHF
CDR3nt: TGTGCCAGCAGTCGGACAGGGGAAAATTCACCCCTCCACTTT

d_gene: -
j_gene: TRBJ1-1
v_gene: TRBV14
CDR3aa: CASSQQQMNTEAFF
CDR3nt: TGTGCCAGCAGCCAACAACAGATGAACACTGAAGCTTTCTTT

d_gene: -
j_gene: TRBJ2-2
v_gene: TRBV11-3
CDR3aa: CASSLGRYGELFF
CDR3nt: TGTGCCAGCAGCTTAGGGCGGTACGGGGAGCTGTTTTTT

d_gene: -
j_gene: TRBJ1-4
v_gene: TRBV30
CDR3aa: CAWSRGGDNEKLFF
CDR3nt: TGTGCCTGGAGTAGGGGGGGCGATAATGAAAAACTGTTTTTT

d_gene: TRBD1
j_gene: TRBJ1-6
v_gene: TRBV11-1
CDR3aa: CASSGSTGGRSSPLHF
CDR3nt: TGTGCCAGCAGCGGATCGACAGGGGGCAGGAGTTCACCCCTCCACTTT

d_gene: -
j_gene: TRBJ2-3
v_gene: TRBV10-1
CDR3aa: CASPMGGGITDTQYF
CDR3nt: TGCGCCAGCCCCATGGGAGGCGGAATCACAGATACGCAGTATTTT

d_gene: TRBD1
j_gene: TRBJ1-3
v_gene: TRBV5-4
CDR3aa: CASSRDRGDGNTIYF
CDR3nt: TGTGCCAGCAGTCGGGACAGGGGGGATGGAAACACCATATATTTT

d_gene: -
j_gene: TRBJ1-4
v_gene: TRBV9
CDR3aa: CASSVYEGDNEKLFF
CDR3nt: TGTGCCAGCAGCGTGTATGAAGGAGATAATGAAAAACTGTTTTTT

d_gene: TRBD1
j_gene: TRBJ1-1
v_gene: TRBV27
CDR3aa: CASSHEQGAGNTEAFF
CDR3nt: TGTGCCAGCAGTCACGAACAGGGGGCGGGAAACACTGAAGCTTTCTTT

d_gene: TRBD2
j_gene: TRBJ2-7
v_gene: TRBV27
CDR3aa: CASSSDWGGEQYF
CDR3nt: TGTGCCAGCAGTTCAGATTGGGGGGGAGAGCAGTACTTC

d_gene: TRBD2
j_gene: TRBJ2-3
v_gene: TRBV13
CDR3aa: CASSSGGTSGPRTDTQYF
CDR3nt: TGTGCCAGCAGCTCCGGGGGGACTAGCGGACCCCGCACAGATACGCAGTATTTT

d_gene: -
j_gene: TRBJ2-7
v_gene: TRBV19
CDR3aa: CASSGRGAYEQYF
CDR3nt: TGTGCCAGTAGTGGCAGGGGAGCCTACGAGCAGTACTTC

d_gene: TRBD2
j_gene: TRBJ2-3
v_gene: TRBV6-2/TRBV6-3
CDR3aa: CASSSPGLAHTDTQYF
CDR3nt: TGTGCCAGCAGTTCCCCGGGACTAGCGCACACAGATACGCAGTATTTT

d_gene: -
j_gene: TRBJ2-3
v_gene: TRBV7-9
CDR3aa: CASTRVDTQYF
CDR3nt: TGTGCCAGCACGCGGGTCGATACGCAGTATTTT

d_gene: -
j_gene: TRBJ2-7
v_gene: TRBV10-2
CDR3aa: CASSDTNEQYF
CDR3nt: TGCGCCAGCAGTGACACAAACGAGCAGTACTTC